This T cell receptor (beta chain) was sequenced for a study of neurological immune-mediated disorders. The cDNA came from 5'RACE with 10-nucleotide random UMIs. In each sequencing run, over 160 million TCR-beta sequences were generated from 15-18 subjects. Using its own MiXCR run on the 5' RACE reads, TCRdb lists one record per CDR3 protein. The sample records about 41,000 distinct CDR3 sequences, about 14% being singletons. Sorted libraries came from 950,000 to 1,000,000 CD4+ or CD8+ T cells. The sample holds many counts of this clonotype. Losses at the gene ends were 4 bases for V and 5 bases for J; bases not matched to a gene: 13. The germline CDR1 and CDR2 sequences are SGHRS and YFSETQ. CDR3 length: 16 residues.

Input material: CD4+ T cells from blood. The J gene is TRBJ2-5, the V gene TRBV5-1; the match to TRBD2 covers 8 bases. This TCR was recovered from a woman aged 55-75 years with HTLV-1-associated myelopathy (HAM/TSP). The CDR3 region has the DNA TGCGCCAGCAGCCCCGCCGGAAGCGGGGGTAGGGAGACCCAGTACTTC. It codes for CASSPAGSGGRETQYF.